These T cell receptor beta chains were read from a single sample in a study of cytomegalovirus exposure and HLA in healthy donors. Sequencing used immunoSEQ multiplex PCR; TCRdb keeps in-frame clones, though not all of them. The table has fewer than 150,000 clones, approximately 61% seen once. What was sequenced was PBMCs. The receptors come from a human donor in good health. The CDR3 runs from the conserved cysteine through the conserved F or W. D genes are given only for firm matches. Clone size, where shown, is once, few, many, or a class for clones that have expanded.

D gene: TRBD1; J gene: TRBJ1-1; clone size: -; V gene: TRBV2; CDR3 DNA: TGTGCCAGCAGTGAAACAGGGGGGAACACTGAAGCTTTCTTT; CDR3 protein: CASSETGGNTEAFF
D gene: TRBD2; J gene: TRBJ2-1; clone size: once; V gene: TRBV9; CDR3 DNA: TGTGCCAGCAGCGCTAGCGGGAGGACTAACAATGAGCAGTTCTTC; CDR3 protein: CASSASGRTNNEQFF
D gene: TRBD2; J gene: TRBJ2-3; clone size: -; V gene: TRBV19; CDR3 DNA: TGTGCCAGCCTACGCGCGGGAGCAGATACGCAGTATTTT; CDR3 protein: CASLRAGADTQYF
D gene: TRBD1; J gene: TRBJ2-7; clone size: few; V gene: TRBV11-3; CDR3 DNA: TGTGCCAGCAGCTTAGTGGGGACAGGCTCCTACGAGCAGTACTTC; CDR3 protein: CASSLVGTGSYEQYF
D gene: -; J gene: TRBJ2-3; clone size: -; V gene: TRBV6-5; CDR3 DNA: TGTGCCAGCGGTTACTCGGGGACTAGCACAGATACGCAGTATTTT; CDR3 protein: CASGYSGTSTDTQYF
D gene: TRBD1; J gene: TRBJ2-7; clone size: -; V gene: TRBV6-1; CDR3 DNA: TGTGCCAGCATCATACACAGGGGGTACGAGCAGTACTTC; CDR3 protein: CASIIHRGYEQYF
D gene: -; J gene: TRBJ2-2; clone size: -; V gene: TRBV6-5; CDR3 DNA: TGTGCCAGCAGTTACGTCGGCAGGGCCGGCGGGGAGCTGTTTTTT; CDR3 protein: CASSYVGRAGGELFF
D gene: -; J gene: TRBJ1-5; clone size: once; V gene: TRBV7-9; CDR3 DNA: TGTGCCAGCAGCTTAGATTTACAGCCCCAGCATTTT; CDR3 protein: CASSLDLQPQHF
D gene: -; J gene: TRBJ1-4; clone size: -; V gene: TRBV29-1; CDR3 DNA: TGCAGCGTTGGGGGGCCAGGCCCAACTAATGAAAAACTGTTTTTT; CDR3 protein: CSVGGPGPTNEKLFF
D gene: TRBD2; J gene: TRBJ2-7; clone size: -; V gene: TRBV6-4; CDR3 DNA: TGTGCCAGCAGTCCCACTAGCGGAGAGTACGAGCAGTACTTC; CDR3 protein: CASSPTSGEYEQYF
D gene: -; J gene: TRBJ2-7; clone size: -; V gene: TRBV18; CDR3 DNA: TGTGCCAGCTCACCGGGGCCCTCTTATTCCTACGAGCAGTACTTC; CDR3 protein: CASSPGPSYSYEQYF
D gene: -; J gene: TRBJ2-5; clone size: -; V gene: TRBV7-7; CDR3 DNA: TGTGCTAGCAGCTTAGCTGGGACAAGAGAGACCCAGTACTTC; CDR3 protein: CASSLAGTRETQYF
D gene: -; J gene: TRBJ2-1; clone size: once; V gene: TRBV7-9; CDR3 DNA: TGTGCCAGCATGGCGGGGGCATCCTACAATGAGCAGTTCTTC; CDR3 protein: CASMAGASYNEQFF
D gene: TRBD1; J gene: TRBJ1-2; clone size: once; V gene: TRBV7-8; CDR3 DNA: TGTGCCAGCAGCCAGGGGGGATCTGGTGGCTACACCTTC; CDR3 protein: CASSQGGSGGYTF
D gene: TRBD2; J gene: TRBJ2-7; clone size: -; V gene: TRBV4-1; CDR3 DNA: TGCGCCAGCAGCCAAGATGGCGGGAGCTACGAGCAGTACTTC; CDR3 protein: CASSQDGGSYEQYF
D gene: TRBD1; J gene: TRBJ2-7; clone size: -; V gene: TRBV18; CDR3 DNA: TGTGCCAGCTCACCACGGACAGGGAGCTCCTACGAGCAGTACTTC; CDR3 protein: CASSPRTGSSYEQYF
D gene: TRBD2; J gene: TRBJ2-2; clone size: once; V gene: TRBV4-1; CDR3 DNA: TGCGCCAGCAAGGTTGAGCGGGGGACCGGGGAGCTGTTTTTT; CDR3 protein: CASKVERGTGELFF
D gene: -; J gene: TRBJ1-1; clone size: -; V gene: TRBV28; CDR3 DNA: TGTGCCAGCTTCCCCGCGGACAAAACGAACACTGAAGCTTTCTTT; CDR3 protein: CASFPADKTNTEAFF
D gene: -; J gene: TRBJ2-3; clone size: -; V gene: TRBV9; CDR3 DNA: TGTGCCAGCAGCGTAGGTGGGGGGTTCACAGATACGCAGTATTTT; CDR3 protein: CASSVGGGFTDTQYF
D gene: -; J gene: TRBJ2-3; clone size: -; V gene: TRBV19; CDR3 DNA: TGTGCCAGTACCCCGGGGGAGCAGAGCACAGATACGCAGTATTTT; CDR3 protein: CASTPGEQSTDTQYF
D gene: TRBD2; J gene: TRBJ2-7; clone size: -; V gene: TRBV19; CDR3 DNA: TGTGCCAGTAGTATAGCCGTTAGCGGGAGTCAGTTCTACGAGCAGTACTTC; CDR3 protein: CASSIAVSGSQFYEQYF
D gene: -; J gene: TRBJ1-5; clone size: few; V gene: TRBV27; CDR3 DNA: TGTGCCAGCAGTCCGAGGGGGTTCAGCAATCAGCCCCAGCATTTT; CDR3 protein: CASSPRGFSNQPQHF
D gene: -; J gene: TRBJ1-5; clone size: -; V gene: TRBV18; CDR3 DNA: TGTGCCAGCTCACCACAAGAGGGTAGCAATCAGCCCCAGCATTTT; CDR3 protein: CASSPQEGSNQPQHF
D gene: TRBD2; J gene: TRBJ2-3; clone size: -; V gene: TRBV28; CDR3 DNA: TGTGCCAGCAGTTTAGAGGGGGTAGCGGGAGGGCCTCTTGATACGCAGTATTTT; CDR3 protein: CASSLEGVAGGPLDTQYF
D gene: -; J gene: TRBJ2-1; clone size: -; V gene: TRBV19; CDR3 DNA: TGTGCCAGTAGTATTCAACTAGAGCAGTTCTTC; CDR3 protein: CASSIQLEQFF
D gene: TRBD1; J gene: TRBJ2-5; clone size: once; V gene: TRBV9; CDR3 DNA: TGTGCCAGCAGCCTCGGACAGGGGTCAGAGACCCAGTACTTC; CDR3 protein: CASSLGQGSETQYF
D gene: TRBD1; J gene: TRBJ2-2; clone size: -; V gene: TRBV5-1; CDR3 DNA: TGCGCCAGCAGCATCTCATCGGGACAGAGGAACACCGGGGAGCTGTTTTTT; CDR3 protein: CASSISSGQRNTGELFF
D gene: TRBD1; J gene: TRBJ2-7; clone size: -; V gene: TRBV5-1; CDR3 DNA: TGCGCCAGCGGCCGGGACAGGAATTACGAGCAGTACTTC; CDR3 protein: CASGRDRNYEQYF
D gene: -; J gene: TRBJ2-2; clone size: -; V gene: TRBV19; CDR3 DNA: TGTGCCAGTAGCACCGCGACAGTAAGGAACACCGGGGAGCTGTTTTTT; CDR3 protein: CASSTATVRNTGELFF
D gene: -; J gene: TRBJ2-3; clone size: -; V gene: TRBV27; CDR3 DNA: TGTGCCAGCAGCGGGAAAGCGCAGTATTTT; CDR3 protein: CASSGKAQYF
D gene: TRBD1; J gene: TRBJ2-3; clone size: -; V gene: TRBV7-2; CDR3 DNA: TGTGCCAGCAGCTGGACAGGGGGGCCGGTAGATACGCAGTATTTT; CDR3 protein: CASSWTGGPVDTQYF
D gene: TRBD2; J gene: TRBJ2-5; clone size: -; V gene: TRBV7-9; CDR3 DNA: TGTGCCAGCAGCCGGACTAGCCAAGAGACCCAGTACTTC; CDR3 protein: CASSRTSQETQYF
D gene: -; J gene: TRBJ1-1; clone size: -; V gene: TRBV19; CDR3 DNA: TGTGCCAGTAGTATGGAGCGAGAGCGGTACACTGAAGCTTTCTTT; CDR3 protein: CASSMERERYTEAFF
D gene: -; J gene: TRBJ1-2; clone size: -; V gene: TRBV29-1; CDR3 DNA: TGCAGCGTTGGGGAGGCCGGCGGTGTCTACACCTTC; CDR3 protein: CSVGEAGGVYTF
D gene: TRBD2; J gene: TRBJ2-7; clone size: once; V gene: TRBV27; CDR3 DNA: TGTGCCAGCAGTTTATCGAGGGGCGGGAGTGGGTACGAGCAGTACTTC; CDR3 protein: CASSLSRGGSGYEQYF